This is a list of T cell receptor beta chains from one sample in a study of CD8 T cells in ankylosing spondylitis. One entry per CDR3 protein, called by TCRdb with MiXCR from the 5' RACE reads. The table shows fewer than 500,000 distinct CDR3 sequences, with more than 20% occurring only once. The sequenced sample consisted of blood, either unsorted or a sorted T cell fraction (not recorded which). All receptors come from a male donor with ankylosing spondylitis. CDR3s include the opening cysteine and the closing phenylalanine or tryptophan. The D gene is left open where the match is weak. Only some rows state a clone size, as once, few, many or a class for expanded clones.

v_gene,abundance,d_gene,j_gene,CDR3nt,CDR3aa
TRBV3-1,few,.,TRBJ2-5,TGTGCCAGCAGCCACGGGGAGACCCAGTACTTC,CASSHGETQYF
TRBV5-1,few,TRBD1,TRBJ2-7,TGCGCCAGCGCCGGGACAGGGGTCTCATCGGAGCAGTACTTC,CASAGTGVSSEQYF
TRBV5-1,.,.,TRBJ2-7,TGCGCCAGCAGCGTGGATAGAGCGGACCTTTCCTACGAGCAGTACTTC,CASSVDRADLSYEQYF
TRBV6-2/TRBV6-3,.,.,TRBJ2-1,TGTGCCATCAGTTTAACCCCAGCCTACAATGAGCAGTTCTTC,CAISLTPAYNEQFF
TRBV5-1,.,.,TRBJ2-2,TGCGCCAGCAGCTCCGGGACAGCCATGCACGGGGGGACCGGGGAGCTGTTTTTT,CASSSGTAMHGGTGELFF
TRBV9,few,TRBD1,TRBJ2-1,TGTGCCAGCAGCGTAGCAGGGGGTTATGAGCAGTTCTTC,CASSVAGGYEQFF
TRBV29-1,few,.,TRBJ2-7,TGCAGCGTTGGGACCAGCGTCTACGAGCAGTACTTC,CSVGTSVYEQYF
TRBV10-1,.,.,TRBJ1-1,TGCGCCAGCAGTGAGCGCACCCCATGGACTGAAGCTTTCTTT,CASSERTPWTEAFF
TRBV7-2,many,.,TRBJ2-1,TGTGCCAGCAGCTTAGCGGCAGGAGAGACGGTCAATGAGCAGTTCTTC,CASSLAAGETVNEQFF
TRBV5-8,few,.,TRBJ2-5,TGTGCCAGCAGCCGGGGGGAAGCAGGGGCTGGCGAGACCCAGTACTTC,CASSRGEAGAGETQYF
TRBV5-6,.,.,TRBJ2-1,TGTGCCAGCAGCCAGCGGAACTCCTACAATGAGCAGTTCTTC,CASSQRNSYNEQFF
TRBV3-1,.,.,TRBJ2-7,TGTGCCAGCAGCCAAGGGAGGGGCTTTCGCGAGCAGTACTTC,CASSQGRGFREQYF
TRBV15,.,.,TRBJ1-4,TGTGCCACTACGGGGGATTCGAATGAAAAACTGTTTTTT,CATTGDSNEKLFF
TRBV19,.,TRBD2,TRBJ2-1,TGTGCCAGTAGTATCCCCTTAGCGGGGGGCTCCTACAATGAGCAGTTCTTC,CASSIPLAGGSYNEQFF
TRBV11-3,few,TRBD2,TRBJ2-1,TGTGCCAGCAGCAGAGCGGGAGAGGGGTACAATGAGCAGTTCTTC,CASSRAGEGYNEQFF
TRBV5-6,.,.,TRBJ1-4,TGTGCCAGCAGCTTGGCCGGGCCGAGGGATCCGAAAAAACTGTTTTTT,CASSLAGPRDPKKLFF
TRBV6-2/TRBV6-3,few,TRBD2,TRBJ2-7,TGTGCCAGCAGCCAGGGACTAGCGGGAGTCGATTTCGGGTACGAGCAGTACTTC,CASSQGLAGVDFGYEQYF
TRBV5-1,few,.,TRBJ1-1,TGCGCCAGCAGCTCCCACCAGGAAGCTTTCTTT,CASSSHQEAFF
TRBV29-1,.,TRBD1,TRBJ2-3,TGCAGCGGACAGGGGTTTGCAGATACGCAGTATTTT,CSGQGFADTQYF
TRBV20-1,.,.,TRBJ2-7,TGCAGTGCTGGTGCGCTGTTGGAGCAGTACTTC,CSAGALLEQYF
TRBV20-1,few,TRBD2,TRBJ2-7,TGCAGTGCCGACGCCGGGACTAGCGACTACGAGCAGTACTTC,CSADAGTSDYEQYF
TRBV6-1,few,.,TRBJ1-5,TGTGCCAGCAGCCCGGGACGAGGCTCAGAGTATAGCAATCAGCCCCAGCATTTT,CASSPGRGSEYSNQPQHF
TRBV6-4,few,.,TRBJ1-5,TGTGCCAGCAGTCCGGACCGATATCAGCCCCAGCATTTT,CASSPDRYQPQHF
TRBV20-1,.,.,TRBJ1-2,TGCAGTGCCCCTCCATCAAGCTATGGCTACACCTTC,CSAPPSSYGYTF
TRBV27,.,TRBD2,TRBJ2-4,TGTGCCAGCAGGCCCGGGACTAGTAACATTCAGTACTTC,CASRPGTSNIQYF
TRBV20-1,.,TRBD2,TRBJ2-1,TGCAGCGCCGGGAGGGGGAGAGGGGGGAATGGGCAGTTCTTC,CSAGRGRGGNGQFF
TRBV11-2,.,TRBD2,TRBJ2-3,TGTGCCAGCAGCTTCTCCGGGACTAGCGGGCTGGTAGATACGCAGTATTTT,CASSFSGTSGLVDTQYF
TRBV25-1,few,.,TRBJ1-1,TGTGCCAGCAGTGAATGGGAGGGGAACACTGAAGCTTTCTTT,CASSEWEGNTEAFF
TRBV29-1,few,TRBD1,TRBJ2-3,TGCAGCGTAAGGGACAGGGGGTCTCCAGTCGATACGCAGTATTTT,CSVRDRGSPVDTQYF
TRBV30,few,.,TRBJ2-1,TGTGCCTGTGAAAGCTTCCCGAGCAATGAGCAGTTCTTC,CACESFPSNEQFF
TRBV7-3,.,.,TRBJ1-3,TGTGCCAGCAGCCCTCCGGGGGACGGAAACACCATATATTTT,CASSPPGDGNTIYF
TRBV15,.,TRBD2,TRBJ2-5,TGTGCCACCGGAAGCGGGAGGGCCCTGGAGACCCAGTACTTC,CATGSGRALETQYF
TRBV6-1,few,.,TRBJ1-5,TGTGCCAGCAGTCGGAGGGGGAATCAGCCCCAGCATTTT,CASSRRGNQPQHF
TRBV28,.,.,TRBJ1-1,TGTGCCAGCAGTTTAATAGGCAGCATTTACACTGAAGCTTTCTTT,CASSLIGSIYTEAFF
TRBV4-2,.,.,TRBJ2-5,TGTGCCAGCAGCTGGGTGGGCGCCCGTGAGGAGACCCAGTACTTC,CASSWVGAREETQYF
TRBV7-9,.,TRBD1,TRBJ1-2,TGTGCCAGCAGCCCTTCGGGACAGGGCTTCCCAAACTATGGCTACACCTTC,CASSPSGQGFPNYGYTF
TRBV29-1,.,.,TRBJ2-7,TGCAGCGTTGAAGATCCCACCTACGAGCAGTACTTC,CSVEDPTYEQYF
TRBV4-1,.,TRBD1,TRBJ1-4,TGCGCCAGCAGCCCCGGGACAGGGGCTGAAAAACTGTTTTTT,CASSPGTGAEKLFF
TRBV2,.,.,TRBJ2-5,TGTGCCAGCAGTGGACAGCCAGAGGAGACCCAGTACTTC,CASSGQPEETQYF
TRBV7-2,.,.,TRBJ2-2,TGTGCCAGCAGCTATAACACCGGGGAGCTGTTTTTT,CASSYNTGELFF
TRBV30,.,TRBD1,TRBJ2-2,TGTGCCTGGGCCGGGACAGTGCATCGCGGGGAGCTGTTTTTT,CAWAGTVHRGELFF
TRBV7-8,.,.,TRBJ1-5,TGTGCCAGCAGCTTCCGGACAGTTAATCAGCCCCAGCATTTT,CASSFRTVNQPQHF
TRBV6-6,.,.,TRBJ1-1,TGTGCCAGCAGTTGGGAGAACACTGAAGCTTTCTTT,CASSWENTEAFF
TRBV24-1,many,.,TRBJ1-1,TGTGCCACCATAACCGTGTCGTGCACTGAAGCTTTCTTT,CATITVSCTEAFF
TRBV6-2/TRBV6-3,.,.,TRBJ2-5,TGTGCCAGCAGTCGGGTCGTCGGTGCGGGGTACCAAGAGACCCAGTACTTC,CASSRVVGAGYQETQYF
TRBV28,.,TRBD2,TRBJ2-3,TGTGCCAGCAGTCGATGGACTAGCGGAGGCACAGATACGCAGTATTTT,CASSRWTSGGTDTQYF
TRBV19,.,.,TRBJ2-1,TGTGCCAGTAGTTTTGACCCGGACAGCTACAATGAGCAGTTCTTC,CASSFDPDSYNEQFF
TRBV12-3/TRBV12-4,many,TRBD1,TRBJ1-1,TGTGCCAGCAGTTTTCCCGCAGGGGGCACTGAAGCTTTCTTT,CASSFPAGGTEAFF
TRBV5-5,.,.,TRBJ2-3,TGTGCCAGCAGTTTAACAGATTCGCAGTATTTT,CASSLTDSQYF
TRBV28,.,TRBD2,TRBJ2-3,TGTGCCAGCAGGCGGGGGGGTGTGCCAGATACGCAGTATTTT,CASRRGGVPDTQYF
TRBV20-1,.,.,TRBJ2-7,TGCAGTGCTAGTTGGGTGGGAACCTACGAGCAGTACTTC,CSASWVGTYEQYF
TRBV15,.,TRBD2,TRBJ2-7,TGTGCCACCAGCAGAGCAGGTAGCGGGCCCTCCTACGAGCAGTACTTC,CATSRAGSGPSYEQYF
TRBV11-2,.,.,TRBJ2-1,TGTGCCAGCAGCTTAGAGGCTGTTTCGTTAGCCTACAATGAGCAGTTCTTC,CASSLEAVSLAYNEQFF
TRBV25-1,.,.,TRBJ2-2,TGTGCCAGCACTTTGTCGAACACCGGGGAGCTGTTTTTT,CASTLSNTGELFF
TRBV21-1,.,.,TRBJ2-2,TGTGCCAGCAGCGCGAAGCGGAGACCCACCGGGGAGCTGTTTTTT,CASSAKRRPTGELFF
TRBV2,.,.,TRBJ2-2,TGTGCCACCTTAGCGACCTCGAACACCGGGGAGCTGTTTTTT,CATLATSNTGELFF